This TCR beta chain derives from a study of CD8 T cells in Susac syndrome. Through negative isolation, CD4+ and CD8+ T cells were obtained, while TEMRA cells were enriched using FACS. Random hexamers primed reverse transcription of about 0.5 to 1 ug RNA. TCRdb passed the immunoSEQ multiplex PCR reads through MiXCR, listing each CDR3 protein once. The sample has some 120,000 distinct CDR3 sequences; roughly 95% are singletons. Germline assignment: CDR1 DFQATT and CDR2 SNEGSKA (reference sequence). V lost 7 bases and J lost 3; bases outside the gene matches: 8. CDR3 length: 13 residues. This TCR was recovered from a human donor in good health. The chain has TRBV20-1 and TRBJ1-2; 7 bases match TRBD1. The source material was CD4+ T cells from PBMCs. The CDR3 sequence: CSGWDDRDYGYTF. The CDR3 DNA is TGCAGTGGGTGGGACGACAGGGACTATGGCTACACCTTC.